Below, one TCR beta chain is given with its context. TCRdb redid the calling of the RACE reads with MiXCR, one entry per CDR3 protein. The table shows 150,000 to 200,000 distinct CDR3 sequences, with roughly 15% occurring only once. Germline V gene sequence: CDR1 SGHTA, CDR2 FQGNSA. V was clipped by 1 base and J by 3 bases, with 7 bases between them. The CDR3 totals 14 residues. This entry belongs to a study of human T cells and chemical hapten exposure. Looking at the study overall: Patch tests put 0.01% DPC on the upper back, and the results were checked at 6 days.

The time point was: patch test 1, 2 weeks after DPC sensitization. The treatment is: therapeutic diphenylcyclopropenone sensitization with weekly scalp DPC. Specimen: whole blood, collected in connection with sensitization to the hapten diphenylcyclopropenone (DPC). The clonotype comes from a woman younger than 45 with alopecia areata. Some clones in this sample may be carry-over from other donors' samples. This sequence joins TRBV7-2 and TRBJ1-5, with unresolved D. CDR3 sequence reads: CASSLVPNNQPQHF. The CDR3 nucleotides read TGTGCCAGCAGCTTAGTCCCGAACAATCAGCCCCAGCATTTT.